This TCR beta chain stems from a study of cytomegalovirus exposure and HLA in healthy donors (dated by TCRdb to about 2017). A note on the overall study: An earlier analysis of 587 of the donors reported 250 to 350 Gb of sequence data and 117 million unique TCR beta sequences from about 179 million T cells. A separate validation cohort of 100 to 150 different subjects was used in addition to the 666-subject first cohort. On average, around 240,000 unique TCR beta nucleotide sequences were sequenced per donor among several hundred genotyped donors of the cohort, with 15% to 20% of those sequences being non-productive. Roughly 300 gigabases of sequencing data and 91 million or so unique TCR sequences made up an early release that covered around 640 HLA-typed donors. Every discovery cohort repertoire had been produced on one sequencing platform. The study was designed to test whether signatures of past pathogen exposure could be identified by cataloging public T cell receptors. Both class I and class II loci were covered by HLA typing, at four-digit resolution. In an earlier analysis of a few hundred of the donors, high-throughput TCR beta sequencing was used to judge whether each TCR beta V gene segment behaved as functional or pseudogenic. The study combined high-throughput TCR immunosequencing, statistical association of individual TCRs with disease status, and machine learning to predict cytomegalovirus infection status. The study used immunosequencing to profile the T cell repertoires of several hundred subjects and linked those repertoires to cytomegalovirus serostatus. Typing coverage differed by locus: A, B, C, DRB1 and DQB1 were typed in about 620-630 donors, DQA1 in 522, DPA1 in around 600, and DPB1 in just under 490. A later analysis re-analyzed previously published TCR beta repertoires from 666 donors and added high-resolution HLA genotyping to study TCR occurrence patterns. A later genetic analysis used genome-wide SNP genotypes for about three fifths of the 666 donors, treating that subset as a discovery cohort. Rather than using new phenotypic data, the later analysis identified candidate immune exposures from TCR beta sequences and from how often those sequences occurred across donors. Among the roughly 390 genotyped donors, 75% to 90% belonged to the genetic ancestry cluster associated with self-reported Caucasian donors. Alongside the repertoire data, information on donor age, sex, ethnicity and CMV serostatus was compiled. Roughly five DR-DQ haplotypes were handled as single units for association and clustering because linkage in the cohort was strong.

Of note for this clone: Which antigen it targets is not known. No quality values exist for individual bases; no much larger clone is one base distant.

Overall results and qualifications from the work: The earlier analysis of some 540 of the donors excluded some 16 rarely observed V segments, including chromosome 9 orphons, because counts were too low. When HLA alleles, especially DR and DQ, strongly co-occurred, attributing TCR associations to individual alleles was difficult. In an earlier analysis of about 540 of the donors, most TCR beta V segments were observed in productive rearrangements about 90% or about 30% of the time, broadly matching IMGT annotations. In a later genetic analysis, a missense DCLRE1C variant was associated with V-gene and J-gene trimming of TCR beta chains, and the association was replicated in an independent cohort. This cohort had only TCR beta chains sequenced, and the lack of alpha or paired-chain data limited which features could be detected. A few of the identified cytomegalovirus-associated TCR beta chains were confirmed in vitro to be specific for cytomegalovirus antigens. Most TCR sequences were seen in very few donors, while some public TCRs were found in many individuals. In a later analysis, HLA-associated TCR beta chains showed more clonal expansion and lower generation probabilities than non-associated chains that were equally common. A later analysis associated 15,000 to 20,000 TCR beta sequences with specific HLA alleles at a false discovery rate of 0.05. A later analysis reported that several top co-occurrence clusters appeared linked to parvovirus B19, influenza, CMV and Epstein-Barr virus. The authors suggested that the approach could potentially be generalized to other disease states and immunological phenotypes. Most CMV-associated TCR beta chains appeared to be HLA-restricted in a later analysis, and the HLA associations seemed to be driven largely by CMV exposure. CMV serostatus was the only immune exposure information available for the cohort. A further reported finding was that TCR beta sequences accurately predicted the HLA-A and HLA-B alleles for most subjects in the first cohort. Sequencing depth was assumed to be roughly uniform across donors in the presence/absence analyses, though that assumption may not hold. The classifier was reported to diagnose cytomegalovirus status with high specificity and sensitivity in both the original cohort and the validation cohort. Because HLA typing was missing for some donors at each locus, association tests included only the typed subset. The study listed 150 to 200 TCR beta chains as associated with cytomegalovirus. Compared with the roughly 720-donor mean, donors in an Asian-associated ancestry cluster had fewer N-insertions in productive TCRs, according to a later genetic analysis. In a later analysis, TCR association rates were found to vary across HLA loci, with the most associated TCRs seen for DRB1 alleles and the fewest for HLA-C alleles. A cluster of highly shared sequence variants was judged likely to be a technical artifact of the sequencing pipeline. Linkage disequilibrium might explain the correlated functional status among segregating V segments, but an unknown experimental factor could not be ruled out.

The protocol used for the library was the immunoSEQ multiplex PCR assay. The multiplex PCR relied on a mix of 60 forward primers for TCR Vbeta segments and 13 reverse primers for TCR Jbeta segments. The CDR3 region of rearranged TCR beta genes was amplified from genomic DNA with a multiplex PCR assay. The amplified TCR beta libraries were sequenced on the Illumina HiSeq System as 87-base-pair reads. The study's own analysis went as follows. Across the 600 to 700 repertoires, a later analysis counted roughly 77 million unique TCR beta chains, roughly 11 million of which were shared by at least two donors. Raw reads were error-corrected and collapsed into unique sequences with a nearest-neighbor algorithm that merged closely related sequences to remove PCR and sequencing errors. Alignment of CDR3 sequences to IMGT reference sequences was used to assign V, D and J gene segments. For a sequence to be retained, a match of at least six nucleotides was required to both a V gene segment and a J gene segment. Rearrangements were called productive when the CDR3 lacked stop codons and stayed in frame with V and J; all others were non-productive. Following IMGT convention, CDR3 was defined as the stretch from the second conserved V-encoded cysteine to the conserved J-encoded phenylalanine. The earlier analysis of 500 to 600 of the donors excluded sequences that lacked an unambiguous match to a single V gene segment. An earlier analysis of around 600 of the donors classified V segments as functional when productive rearrangements were above 56.7% and as segregating when the standard deviation between donors was above 5%. A statistical classification framework was built for diagnosing cytomegalovirus status from the catalog of TCR beta chain sequences. In a later analysis, V and J genes were assigned by comparing TCR nucleotide sequences against IMGT/GENE-DB human TR gene sequences. The TCRdist pipeline was used in a later analysis to assign CDR3 sequences and most-parsimonious VDJ recombination scenarios. In a later analysis, each TCR beta chain was defined by its CDR3 amino acid sequence together with its V-gene family, and reads lacking a unique V-gene family were excluded. As a way to deal with suspected cross-contamination and a sequencing artifact, a later analysis dropped roughly 620 nucleotide sequences that were highly shared and had low generation probability. In a later analysis, a clonal expansion index for each public chain was calculated from normalized within-repertoire ranks of inferred template counts. Generation probabilities in a later analysis came from a VDJ recombination model fitted to out-of-frame rearrangements, and those results were checked against IGoR. A later analysis scored TCR-TCR, TCR-HLA and TCR-CMV co-occurrence with hypergeometric tests, applying a repertoire-size bias correction to TCR pairs. To estimate false discovery rates, a later analysis permuted the HLA or CMV assignments 20 times. In a later analysis, co-occurring TCRs were grouped using DBSCAN, with TCRdist sequence similarity added in when clustering inside HLA-allele-positive subsets. Co-occurrence clustering excluded repertoires with fewer than 30,000 or more than 120,000 public chains, plus five with anomalous nucleotide sharing. TCRdb retrieved this table from immuneACCESS and kept in-frame rearrangements only. Not all clones are present; in checked studies, unresolved V genes account for under half, and no reason is known for the remainder. The V and J calls and clone size were taken over from that table, and D and trimming were inferred from the DNA. Here the sample has 150,000 to 200,000 clones; around three quarters occur a single time. The top ten clonotypes cover around 5.7% of the sample.

In total, more than 500 healthy bone marrow donors made up the cohort. Cohort members were all nominally healthy when sampled, although unrecorded immune exposures were likely present. The donor was CMV seronegative and was included in the group of under 450 seronegative cohort members. Each donor provided a peripheral blood sample, and peripheral blood mononuclear cells were used for TCR beta sequencing. The Qiagen DNeasy Blood Extraction Kit was used to extract genomic DNA from the blood cell samples. The TCR sequence derives from a man aged 35-49 years in good health and CMV-seronegative. The sample comprised PBMCs.

Here is the DNA: TGTGCCAGCAGCATTACTAGCGGGGGGCCCTACGAGCAGTACTTC. Translated, it gives CASSITSGGPYEQYF. This sequence uses TRBV5-6 and TRBJ2-7; 12 nucleotides in the junction match TRBD2. There are 15 amino acids in the CDR3, from cysteine to phenylalanine inclusive. The CDR3 DNA has 45 bases and is translated from base 1. V and J are trimmed by 4 bases and 2 bases, and the gene matches miss 4 bases of the junction. The germline V gene supplies CDR1 SGHDT and CDR2 YYEEEE.